A single sample is the source of the 18 T cell receptor beta chains below, sequenced in a study of PD-1 blockade in mismatch repair-deficient tumors. The table came from immunoSEQ multiplex PCR; TCRdb's copy has only in-frame clones and leaves some out. The sample has over 75,000 clones; around 85% are singletons. The sequencing here drew on peripheral blood, taken 12 weeks after starting pembrolizumab. These TCRs come from an adult with mismatch repair-deficient cancer.

The chain uses TRBV5-1 and TRBJ1-2, with 7 bases identical to TRBD1. Germline CDR1 and CDR2: SGHRS and YFSETQ. This CDR3 is 14 amino acids long. V lost 3 bases, J lost 3 bases, and 5 bases stayed unmatched. CDR3: CASSWTGVDYGYTF. The CDR3, as DNA: TGCGCCAGCAGCTGGACAGGCGTCGACTATGGCTACACCTTC.

This clone appeared a few times. The chain employs TRBV10-3 and TRBJ2-2; maybe TRBD2 (6 bases). This CDR3 has 14 residues. CDR1 and CDR2 (germline): ENHRY, SYGVKD. V dropped 9 bases and J dropped 3 bases, with 14 bases sitting between them. The CDR3 region is CAIKGGSDTGELFF. The DNA of the CDR3 is TGTGCCATAAAGGGAGGCTCTGACACCGGGGAGCTGTTTTTT.

The chain carries TRBV6-1 and TRBJ1-2, with 8 bases fitting TRBD1. The junction had 4 bases not matched to a gene; V was cut back by 0 bases and J by 4 bases. The V gene's germline CDR1 is MNHNS and CDR2 SASEGT. This CDR3 spans 15 amino acids. CDR3 DNA: TGTGCCAGCAGTGAAGCGGCAGGGGGCGGCTATGGCTACACCTTC. The encoded protein is CASSEAAGGGYGYTF.

The gene calls are TRBV5-1 and TRBJ1-1; TRBD1 matches at 9 bases. The CDR3 runs 15 residues. The germline gives CDR1 SGHRS, CDR2 YFSETQ. V was pared by 4 bases and J by 4 bases, with 8 bases of the junction left unmatched. Written as DNA, the CDR3 is TGCGCCAGCAGCCCCAGAGGGACAGGGCCCACTGAAGCTTTCTTT. Amino acids: CASSPRGTGPTEAFF. The full variable domain, completed using reference TRBV5-1 and TRBJ1-1, is KAGVTQTPRYLIKTRGQQVTLSCSPISGHRSVSWYQQTPGQGLQFLFEYFSETQRNKGNFPGRFSGRQFSNSRSEMNVSTLELGDSALYLCASSPRGTGPTEAFFGQGTRLTVV.

This clone was found a few times. V is TRBV19 and J is TRBJ2-7; D gene uncertain. Germline CDR1 reads LNHDA; CDR2 reads SQIVND (reference sequence). This CDR3 is 13 amino acids long. The V end lost 7 bases, the J end lost 2 bases, and 12 bases lay between the germline ends. In nucleotides, the CDR3 is TGTGCCAGTAAGAGACCGGACGCCTACGAGCAGTACTTC. Amino acid sequence: CASKRPDAYEQYF.

The chain uses TRBV29-1 and TRBJ1-1, with unresolved D. This CDR3 region has 15 residues. Germline CDR1 SQVTM, CDR2 ANQGSEA. Trimming removed 4 bases at V and 0 bases at J, with 15 bases between. The CDR3 is CSVVGRYGVNTEAFF. The CDR3 nucleotides read TGCAGCGTTGTCGGGCGTTATGGGGTGAACACTGAAGCTTTCTTT.

The chain joins TRBV5-6 to TRBJ2-7; TRBD1 matches at 7 bases. The CDR3 loop spans 15 amino acids. V trimming: 2 bases; J trimming: 4 bases; junction bases outside the gene matches: 9. Germline V gene sequence: CDR1 SGHDT, CDR2 YYEEEE. CDR3 coding DNA: TGTGCCAGCAGCTTTCGACAGGGTATCTCATACGAGCAGTACTTC. It is translated as CASSFRQGISYEQYF. The variable domain in full, with the rest retrieved from reference TRBV5-6 and TRBJ2-7, is DAGVTQSPTHLIKTRGQQVTLRCSPKSGHDTVSWYQQALGQGPQFIFQYYEEEERQRGNFPDRFSGHQFPNYSSELNVNALLLGDSALYLCASSFRQGISYEQYFGPGTRLTVT.

This chain uses TRBV20-1 with TRBJ1-2, with no clear D. V was shortened by 1 base and J by 8 bases, with 8 bases between the two germline ends. CDR1 is DFQATT, CDR2 SNEGSKA, per germline (reference sequence). The CDR3 runs 11 residues. The CDR3 here is CSARGQEGYTF. CDR3 nucleotides: TGCAGTGCTAGAGGGCAGGAAGGCTACACCTTC.

This chain joins TRBV6-1 and TRBJ2-6, with TRBD1 identical over 8 bases. The CDR3 consists of 19 residues. Losses at the gene ends were 2 bases for V and 0 bases for J; bases not matched to a gene: 9. Germline CDR1 is MNHNS and CDR2 is SASEGT. CDR3 amino acids: CASSEWRGTGSSGANVLTF. In nucleotides, the CDR3 is TGTGCCAGCAGTGAATGGAGGGGGACAGGCTCCTCTGGGGCCAACGTCCTGACTTTC.

The chain joins TRBV7-6 to TRBJ1-5; 7 bases fit TRBD1. Losses at the gene ends were 1 base for V and 5 bases for J; bases not matched to a gene: 5. Germline CDR1 and CDR2: SGHVS and FNYEAQ. The CDR3 spans 15 residues. The CDR3 nucleotides are TGTGCCAGCAGCTTAGGACAGGGAAAGGATCAGCCCCAGCATTTT. Protein sequence: CASSLGQGKDQPQHF.

The chain uses TRBV6-1 and TRBJ2-1; D not resolved. This CDR3 comprises 14 residues. V was pared by 2 bases and J by 6 bases, with 11 bases between. CDR1 MNHNS and CDR2 SASEGT come from the germline V gene. In DNA form, the CDR3 reads TGTGCCAGCAGTGAATTGTCTCGTTTCAATGAGCAGTTCTTC. Residues: CASSELSRFNEQFF.

The chain links TRBV11-2 to TRBJ2-7; D is perhaps TRBD2 (5 bases). In germline, CDR1 is SGHAT, CDR2 FQNNGV. CDR3 size: 14 residues. V was shortened by 5 bases and J by 1 base, with 12 bases between the two germline ends. DNA for the CDR3: TGTGCCAGCAGCCAACGCGGACTGTCCTACGAGCAGTACTTC. Translating it yields CASSQRGLSYEQYF.

The chain combines TRBV6-1 with TRBJ1-5, with a tentative D call TRBD1 (5 bases). Trimming shortened V by 2 bases and J by 6 bases, and 11 bases separated the two germline ends. This CDR3 spans 14 amino acids. Germline V gene lookup returns CDR1 MNHNS and CDR2 SASEGT. CDR3 residues: CASSETTGSQPQHF. CDR3 DNA: TGTGCCAGCAGTGAAACAACAGGAAGTCAGCCCCAGCATTTT.

V is TRBV27 and J is TRBJ2-7; 12 positions agree with TRBD1. The germline CDR1 and CDR2 sequences are MNHEY and SMNVEV (reference sequence). Losses at the gene ends were 6 bases for V and 3 bases for J; bases not matched to a gene: 12. CDR3 length: 17 amino acids. This CDR3 is CASSKKPGQGASYEQYF. CDR3 in DNA: TGTGCCAGCAGCAAGAAACCGGGACAGGGGGCCAGCTACGAGCAGTACTTC.

This sequence joins TRBV19 and TRBJ1-3; tentatively, D is TRBD1 (5 bases). The ends were cut back, 8 bases at V and 5 bases at J, with 16 bases in the middle. CDR3 length: 14 amino acids. CDR1 is LNHDA and CDR2 is SQIVND in the germline V gene (reference sequence). Written as DNA, the CDR3 is TGTGCCAGTGAAAACCAGGGATCCAGAAACACCATATATTTT. This codes for CASENQGSRNTIYF. The complete variable domain, with remaining parts taken from reference TRBV19 and TRBJ1-3, reads DGGITQSPKYLFRKEGQNVTLSCEQNLNHDAMYWYRQDPGQGLRLIYYSQIVNDFQKGDIAEGYSVSREKKESFPLTVTSAQKNPTAFYLCASENQGSRNTIYFGEGSWLTVV.

The CDR3 nucleotides read TGTGCCACCCGGGACTCGTACACTGAAGCTTTCTTT. It is translated as CATRDSYTEAFF. J is TRBJ1-1 and V is TRBV19, with a tentative D call TRBD1 (5 bases). Trimming removed 10 bases at V and 3 bases at J, with 12 bases between. CDR1 is LNHDA, CDR2 SQIVND, per germline (reference sequence). The CDR3 length is 12 residues.

This clone was seen only a few times. The chain is built from TRBV11-2 and TRBJ2-7; 12 positions agree with TRBD2. The CDR3 is made up of 14 amino acids. Germline V gene sequence: CDR1 SGHAT, CDR2 FQNNGV. V lost 5 bases, J lost 4 bases, and 3 bases stayed unmatched. The CDR3 sequence is CASSHGTSGYEQYF. In DNA, the CDR3 is TGTGCCAGCAGCCACGGGACTAGCGGGTACGAGCAGTACTTC.

This chain links TRBV4-2 with TRBJ2-5, with 8 bases identical to TRBD2. J was trimmed by 4 bases and V by 3 bases; bases with no gene match: 10. From germline, CDR1 is LGHNA and CDR2 YNFKEQ. There are 16 residues in the CDR3. The CDR3 protein is CASSQGGAGASETQYF. The CDR3 DNA reads TGTGCCAGCAGCCAGGGGGGAGCGGGAGCGTCAGAGACCCAGTACTTC.